This T cell receptor beta chain was recovered during a study of shared clonotypes between healthy human individuals (dated by TCRdb to 2019 to 2021). For context, the study as a whole: The cohort included a few men and a couple of women between 18 and 49 years of age. Each donor's leukapheresis produced roughly between about 0.8 and 8.9 billion PBMCs. Libraries were prepared and TCR repertoires were sequenced by different laboratories using diverse techniques, in order to increase sequencing depth and limit assay-specific biases. Per donor, three plates each were used for CD4 naive and CD4 memory, two for CD8 naive, and one for CD8 memory. To estimate repertoire size and how much clonotypes are shared between individuals, the study performed deep sequencing of blood TCR repertoires from a few healthy adults.

Using the deep immunoSEQ assay, multiplex PCR amplified TCR CDR3 regions from genomic DNA. Extracted genomic DNA from each cell subset was spread evenly across all wells of several immunoSEQ 96-well plates, with each plate serving as a replicate. For sorted subsets, about 0.2 ug genomic DNA, equal to tens of thousands of T cell genomes, was loaded into each replicate PCR. Purified libraries were quantified with a Qubit 3.0 fluorometer, sized on a Bioanalyzer 2100, and re-quantified with the KAPA Library Quantification kit. Every immunoSEQ 96-well plate was sequenced on a dedicated single-read 150-cycle Illumina NextSeq 550 flow cell. Under the source paper's analysis protocol: Because the immunoSEQ output held only junctional sequences and lacked quality scores, the filtering could not match the filtering applied to full-length reads. To assign V/J genes and CDR3, sequences were annotated using PyIR, a Python wrapper for IgBLAST v1.9, with IMGT germline references. Reads with weak V/J assignments (E-value above 1e-6), missing CDR3, stop codons, out-of-frame junctions, or ambiguous translated residues were removed. V3J clonotypes were defined by identical inferred V gene, J gene, and CDR3 amino acid sequence. To compute the percentage overlap between repertoires, the number of shared unique clonotypes was divided by the size of the smaller repertoire. Richness of each repertoire was evaluated using RTK rarefaction, the Chao1 estimator, and Recon v2.1 estimates of unobserved clonotypes. OLGA was used to compute generation probabilities for all TCRbeta clonotypes that the gDNA method yielded from a few donors. TCRdb carries this immuneACCESS record with in-frame sequences only. Its versions omit some clonotypes, under half of them owing to an unresolved V gene in the studies checked, with the rest unexplained. From that table come the V and J calls and clone size; the DNA was used to work out D and trimming. The sample has roughly 2 million clones on record, about 95% of them singletons. Of the sample, 0.9% to 1.4% is held by the ten largest clones.

CD8 naive samples consisted of CD45RO-negative cells that were positively selected for CCR7, yielding a CD45RA+CCR7+ population without TemRA cells. The donors were healthy, HIV-negative adults with no recently reported acute infections or vaccinations. All donors were Caucasian adults living in Nashville, Tennessee, USA. Blood was obtained by leukapheresis, after which PBMCs were separated by Ficoll-Histopaque density gradient centrifugation and cryopreserved in liquid nitrogen vapor phase. Purity and quantity of every magnetically sorted T cell population were checked by analytical flow cytometry. Each sorted fraction had its genomic DNA isolated and then quantified by UV absorbance on a Nanodrop 2000c. CDR1 and CDR2 are read off the germline V gene as LGHNA and YSLEER. Between the V and J ends, shortened by 5 bases and 0 bases respectively, the junction contains 12 bases. Measured from the cysteine to the phenylalanine, the CDR3 is 15 residues long. Solely the CDR3 DNA is kept, with 45 bases framed from the first base.

For this clone: The antigen it recognizes is unknown. No much larger clone is present one base from it, and per-base qualities are unavailable.

The full study reports these points: Across a handful of donors, roughly 5.4% of naive CD4, approximately 4% of naive CD8, roughly 2.3% of memory CD4, and roughly 0.4% of memory CD8 clonotypes were shared. Sampling was limited to blood, and TCR repertoires in tissue likely differ from TCR repertoires in blood. Compared with non-shared clonotypes, the clonotypes found in all four sorted-subset donors had higher generation probabilities. Estimated clonotype richness was generally larger for naive than for memory subsets. Even with the large sequencing depth, rarefaction of the sorted-subset datasets indicated that sequencing was incomplete. Based on pairwise subsampling, the degree of clonotype sharing among donors was expected to be affected by sequencing depth. Because the study included only a small number of donors, the genetic and exposure-history diversity represented was limited.

Rearrangement joined TRBV4-3 to TRBJ2-3; no D gene can be assigned with confidence. Sequenced: naive CD8+ T cells sorted from blood. Taken with the paper, the label for cell subset or site translates to: CD45RA+CCR7+. This sequence was found in a man younger than 35 in good health. The CDR3: CASSIITYSTDTQYF. The DNA is TGCGCCAGCAGCATAATCACTTATAGCACAGATACGCAGTATTTT.